Detailed here is one T cell receptor beta chain. No antigen is known for it. The germline gives CDR1 DFQATT, CDR2 SNEGSKA (reference sequence). The CDR3 has 11 amino acids. Trimming pared 5 bases from V and 6 bases from J, leaving 9 bases between. Healthy Caucasian donors formed the entire cohort. A universal primer site was created by template switching, with the cDNA bearing unique molecular identifiers. TCRdb recomputed calls from the 5' RACE reads with MiXCR, one row per CDR3 protein. The data contain about 890,000 distinct CDR3 sequences, approximately 13% of them singletons. This sample stems from a study of identical twins. General study findings and limits: While abundant cord blood beta clonotypes carried fewer insertions, memory repertoires showed no such pattern.

Separately, the same data were catalogued under a study of yellow fever vaccine responses in identical twins. As reported in that work: Twins reportedly showed a vaccine T cell response that seemed partly convergent and partly personalized.

The specimen was PBMCs. This receptor was obtained from a young woman in good health. V is TRBV20-1 and J is TRBJ2-3, with TRBD1 as a possible D gene (6 bases). The CDR3 loop is CSAGGQDTQYF. The CDR3 region has the DNA TGCAGTGCTGGCGGACAGGATACGCAGTATTTT.